These 27 T cell receptor beta chains originate from one sample sequenced in a study of blood T cell repertoires in COVID-19. Here immunoSEQ multiplex PCR was the method, and the copy in TCRdb shows in-frame clones only, minus some. The table has 97,000 or so clones, 79% seen once; the top ten hold 18%. The specimen was peripheral blood. The source is a woman older than 75 with active or convalescent COVID-19.

The chain combines TRBV10-3 with TRBJ1-6; 8 nucleotides agree with TRBD1. This CDR3 comprises 14 residues. Germline V gene sequence: CDR1 ENHRY, CDR2 SYGVKD. V lost 10 bases to trimming and J lost 0 bases; unmatched junction nucleotides: 2. The CDR3 sequence: CAKDRDSYNSPLHF. DNA of the CDR3: TGTGCCAAGGACAGGGACTCCTATAATTCACCCCTCCACTTT.

The V gene is TRBV19, the J gene TRBJ2-5; D possibly corresponds to TRBD1 (6 bases). Germline CDR1 LNHDA, CDR2 SQIVND (reference sequence). This CDR3 has 15 residues. The ends were cut back, 1 base at V and 5 bases at J, with 14 bases in the middle. The CDR3 nucleotides are TGTGCCAGTAGTATAGGGCACAGGGCGGTGGAGACCCAGTACTTC. Translating it yields CASSIGHRAVETQYF.

The chain joins TRBV29-1 to TRBJ2-7; no firm D call. The CDR3 totals 12 residues. Per germline, CDR1 SQVTM and CDR2 ANQGSEA. Deletions cut 0 bases from V and 12 bases from J, with 15 bases between. Here the CDR3 reads CSVEDAVHGSYF. CDR3 coding DNA: TGCAGCGTTGAAGATGCCGTCCACGGGTCGTACTTC.

Of note for this clone: One end of the junction fails to match germline, which may point to a read error. The V call is TRBV11-2, the J call TRBJ1-1; maybe TRBD1 (6 bases). Germline V gives CDR1 SGHAT, CDR2 FQNNGV. The CDR3 consists of 12 residues. DNA for the CDR3: TGTGCCAGCAGCTTGGGGGACACCGAAGCTTTCTTT. Its protein is CASSLGDTEAFF.

V gene TRBV28 combines with J gene TRBJ1-5; D possibly corresponds to TRBD1 (6 bases). Germline V lookup: CDR1 MDHEN, CDR2 SYDVKM. CDR3 length: 12 residues. Trimming shortened V by 5 bases and J by 14 bases, and 16 bases separated the two germline ends. The CDR3 reads CASSTAARTEHF. CDR3 nucleotide sequence: TGTGCCAGCAGTACCGCCGCTAGGACAGAGCATTTT.

The rearrangement links TRBV6-6 to TRBJ2-7, with 14 bases aligning to TRBD2. The CDR3 runs 17 residues. The germline CDR1 and CDR2 sequences are MNHNY and SVGAGI (reference sequence). The V gene end was trimmed by 5 bases and the J gene end by 0 bases; junction bases not matched to a gene: 6. CDR3 nucleotides: TGTGCCAGCAGTCCTGGGACTAGCGGGGGAAGCTCCTACGAGCAGTACTTC. Protein product: CASSPGTSGGSSYEQYF.

The chain couples TRBV19 to TRBJ2-3; TRBD2 matches at 7 bases. The germline CDR1 and CDR2 sequences are LNHDA and SQIVND (reference sequence). With 11 bases clipped from V and 5 bases from J, the junction kept 10 bases outside the gene matches. The CDR3 spans 13 residues. The CDR3 DNA follows: TGTGCCGTAAGCGGGACTTTTGGAGATACGCAGTATTTT. Translating gives CAVSGTFGDTQYF.

This chain links TRBV19 with TRBJ1-2; D unclear. CDR3 size: 13 residues. Germline CDR1 is LNHDA and CDR2 is SQIVND (reference sequence). V lost 9 bases, J lost 1 base, and 12 bases lay in between. CDR3 nucleotide sequence: TGTGCCAGCCATCACACCGATAACTATGGCTACACCTTC. Its protein is CASHHTDNYGYTF. Together with reference TRBV19 and TRBJ1-2, the CDR3 gives the full variable domain: DGGITQSPKYLFRKEGQNVTLSCEQNLNHDAMYWYRQDPGQGLRLIYYSQIVNDFQKGDIAEGYSVSREKKESFPLTVTSAQKNPTAFYLCASHHTDNYGYTFGSGTRLTVV.

This clone occurred once. The chain employs TRBV28 and TRBJ2-5; D is perhaps TRBD1 (5 bases). Trimming took 5 bases from V and 1 from J, leaving 8 bases between them. The CDR3 runs 13 residues. Germline-derived CDR1 and CDR2 are MDHEN and SYDVKM. CDR3 bases: TGTGCCAGCAGTCGACAGCTCCAAGAGACCCAGTACTTC. This gives the protein CASSRQLQETQYF.

CDR3 DNA: TGTGCCAGCAGCCAGACAGGCCCAGATACGCAGTATTTT. This gives the protein CASSQTGPDTQYF. V is TRBV7-3 and J is TRBJ2-3, with D maybe TRBD1 (6 bases). V was shortened by 5 bases and J by 4 bases, with 10 bases between the two germline ends. Germline lookup yields CDR1 SGHTA and CDR2 FQGTGA. The CDR3 has 13 residues.

This clone showed up just once. Different DNA sequences within this sample yield the same CDR3. The chain carries TRBV2 and TRBJ2-3; 10 bases fit TRBD1. In germline, CDR1 is SNHLY, CDR2 FYNNEI. The CDR3 has 14 amino acids. V shed 6 bases and J 3 bases; nucleotides not matched to a gene: 3. The CDR3 nucleotides read TGTGCCAGCAGCCGGGACAGGGGTACAGATACGCAGTATTTT. Residues: CASSRDRGTDTQYF.

V usage is TRBV27 and J usage is TRBJ2-1; 8 positions match TRBD2. V lost 2 bases, J lost 8 bases, and 8 bases stayed unmatched. This CDR3 has 15 residues. CDR1 and CDR2 from the germline V gene are MNHEY and SMNVEV (reference sequence). The CDR3 region is CASSLAGRARDEQFF. In DNA, the CDR3 is TGTGCCAGCAGTTTAGCCGGGAGGGCCCGGGATGAGCAGTTCTTC.

Only a few counts were recorded for this clone. The rearrangement links TRBV7-6 to TRBJ2-2; a possible D gene is TRBD1 (6 bases). Germline loops: CDR1 SGHVS, CDR2 FNYEAQ. This CDR3 is 15 amino acids long. The ends were cut back, 5 bases at V and 2 bases at J, with 12 bases in the middle. CDR3 sequence (DNA): TGTGCCAGCAGCGGCTGGACAGCTAACACCGGGGAGCTGTTTTTT. Protein sequence: CASSGWTANTGELFF.

The rearrangement joins TRBV5-1 to TRBJ2-3; D is perhaps TRBD2 (6 bases). The CDR3 length is 16 residues. The V end lost 1 base, the J end lost 3 bases, and 15 bases lay between the germline ends. Per the germline V gene, CDR1 is SGHRS and CDR2 is YFSETQ. The CDR3 nucleotides read TGCGCCAGCAGCTTGCTCAATGGGGGGTGGACAGATACGCAGTATTTT. It specifies CASSLLNGGWTDTQYF.

The rearrangement joins TRBV18 to TRBJ1-2; D possibly corresponds to TRBD1 (6 bases). Trimming removed 6 bases at V and 3 bases at J, with 26 bases between. Germline loops: CDR1 KGHSH, CDR2 LQKENI. The CDR3 is 18 amino acids. The CDR3 loop is CASSLFGPRLGQHYGYTF. In nucleotides, the CDR3 is TGTGCCAGCTCTCTCTTTGGGCCTAGACTCGGACAGCACTATGGCTACACCTTC.

The rearrangement links TRBV7-2 to TRBJ2-3; D remains ambiguous. CDR1 and CDR2 from the germline V gene are SGHTA and FQGNSA. Trimming cost V 5 bases and J 7 bases, with 13 bases left between them. The CDR3 extends over 13 amino acids. Here the CDR3 reads CASSTRYRHTQYF. In DNA form, the CDR3 reads TGTGCCAGCAGCACGAGGTACCGGCATACGCAGTATTTT.

The V gene is TRBV11-1, the J gene TRBJ1-6; tentatively, D is TRBD1 (6 bases). The CDR3 runs 15 residues. The ends were cut back, 5 bases at V and 7 bases at J, with 15 bases in the middle. In germline, CDR1 is SGHAT, CDR2 FQDESV (reference sequence). CDR3 in DNA: TGTGCCAGCAGCACCTTACAGGGAAGGAATTCACCCCTCCACTTT. It specifies CASSTLQGRNSPLHF.

The chain combines TRBV11-2 with TRBJ1-1; no clear D gene. With 3 bases removed from V and 10 bases from J, the gap between germline ends came to 12 bases. This CDR3 is built from 12 residues. Germline loops: CDR1 SGHAT, CDR2 FQNNGV. CDR3 in DNA: TGTGCCAGCAGCTTCGAGGGTCGAGGAGCTTTCTTT. It yields the protein CASSFEGRGAFF.

The rearrangement uses TRBV28 and TRBJ2-3; TRBD1 is a possible D gene (8 bases). V shed 11 bases and J shed 3 bases, with 18 bases lying between them. Germline lookup yields CDR1 MDHEN and CDR2 SYDVKM. The CDR3 sequence is 14 residues long. The CDR3 is CAGRQGRGTDTQYF. The CDR3 DNA sequence: TGTGCCGGAAGACAGGGGAGGGGTACAGATACGCAGTATTTT.

J is TRBJ1-1 and V is TRBV5-1, with TRBD1 identical over 7 bases. Germline CDR1 and CDR2: SGHRS and YFSETQ. Unmatched junction bases numbered 4, after V lost 0 bases and J lost 8 bases. The CDR3 covers 13 residues. This CDR3 reads CASSLVAGGEAFF. Here the CDR3 DNA reads TGCGCCAGCAGCTTGGTGGCAGGGGGGGAAGCTTTCTTT.

The genes are TRBV7-9 and TRBJ1-1; D unclear. CDR3 length: 11 amino acids. The germline CDR1 and CDR2 sequences are SEHNR and FQNEAQ (reference sequence). Between the trimmed V and J ends, which lost 8 bases and 5 bases, there was a span of 9 bases. The CDR3 here is CASEVGTEAFF. For the CDR3, the DNA is TGTGCCAGCGAAGTCGGGACTGAAGCTTTCTTT. The variable domain in full, with the rest retrieved from reference TRBV7-9 and TRBJ1-1, is DTGVSQNPRHKITKRGQNVTFRCDPISEHNRLYWYRQTLGQGPEFLTYFQNEAQLEKSRLLSDRFSAERPKGSFSTLEIQRTEQGDSAMYLCASEVGTEAFFGQGTRLTVV.

The V gene is TRBV19, the J gene TRBJ1-2; TRBD1 matches at 9 bases. The germline gives CDR1 LNHDA, CDR2 SQIVND (reference sequence). The CDR3 extends over 14 amino acids. V trimming: 4 bases; J trimming: 7 bases; junction bases outside the gene matches: 7. CDR3 residues: CASSKRDRAVGYTF. In DNA form, the CDR3 reads TGTGCCAGTAGTAAGAGGGACAGGGCGGTTGGCTACACCTTC.

This chain uses TRBV3-1 (or the pseudogene TRBV3-2) with TRBJ1-1; 7 positions match TRBD1. Germline CDR1 LGHDT, CDR2 YNNKEL (reference sequence). This CDR3 is built from 15 residues. Trimming cost V 3 bases and J 4 bases; bases outside gene matches: 8. The CDR3 DNA reads as TGTGCCAGCAGCCACCTCGGACAGGAGACCACTGAAGCTTTCTTT. Its protein is CASSHLGQETTEAFF.

The J gene is TRBJ2-7, the V gene TRBV6-5; 7 nucleotides match TRBD1. This CDR3 has 15 amino acids. CDR1 and CDR2 (germline): MNHEY, SVGAGI. J was trimmed by 3 bases and V by 7 bases; bases with no gene match: 12. CDR3 sequence: CASKKGTGVDYEQYF. Here the CDR3 DNA reads TGTGCCAGCAAAAAAGGCACAGGGGTAGACTACGAGCAGTACTTC.

As for this clone: Relative to the germline gene, one junction end is altered; a read error may explain this. The chain links TRBV5-1 to TRBJ2-7; TRBD1 aligns across 9 bases. There are 14 residues in the CDR3. In germline, CDR1 is SGHRS, CDR2 YFSETQ. The CDR3 DNA reads as TGTGCCAGCAGCTATGGGGGACAGGGCGACGAGCAGTACTTC. It codes for CASSYGGQGDEQYF.

V is TRBV6-5 and J is TRBJ2-5; D is unresolved. The germline V gene encodes CDR1 MNHEY and CDR2 SVGAGI. Trimming pared 0 bases from V and 1 base from J, leaving 6 bases between. This CDR3 has 14 residues. In DNA form, the CDR3 reads TGTGCCAGCAGTTACTCGGTCAGCCAAGAGACCCAGTACTTC. It yields the protein CASSYSVSQETQYF.

The chain links TRBV6-6 to TRBJ2-7; D may be TRBD1 or TRBD2 (6 bases each). The V gene's germline CDR1 is MNHNY and CDR2 SVGAGI (reference sequence). The CDR3 is made up of 11 amino acids. Trimming stripped 5 bases from V and 13 bases from J, with 15 bases between. The CDR3 protein is CASSRGPDGYF. In DNA, the CDR3 is TGTGCCAGCAGTCGGGGGCCGGACGGCTACTTC.